The sequence of this T cell receptor (beta chain) was determined in a study of monozygotic twins with inflammatory bowel disease. No DNA is given; TCRdb re-called the 5' RACE reads and lists each CDR3 protein once. This sample lists approximately 200,000 distinct CDR3 sequences; its ten largest clones have 7.7%. This CDR3 has 12 amino acids. CDR1 is MNHEY, CDR2 SVGEGT, per germline. The chain carries TRBV6-2 or TRBV6-3 and TRBJ2-2; TCRdb picks TRBD2, but there is no DNA to check that call. Sequencing was carried out using blood. The receptor comes from a human donor with ulcerative colitis or Crohn's disease, or a healthy co-twin of an affected twin (not recorded which). CDR3: CAGARAAGELFF.